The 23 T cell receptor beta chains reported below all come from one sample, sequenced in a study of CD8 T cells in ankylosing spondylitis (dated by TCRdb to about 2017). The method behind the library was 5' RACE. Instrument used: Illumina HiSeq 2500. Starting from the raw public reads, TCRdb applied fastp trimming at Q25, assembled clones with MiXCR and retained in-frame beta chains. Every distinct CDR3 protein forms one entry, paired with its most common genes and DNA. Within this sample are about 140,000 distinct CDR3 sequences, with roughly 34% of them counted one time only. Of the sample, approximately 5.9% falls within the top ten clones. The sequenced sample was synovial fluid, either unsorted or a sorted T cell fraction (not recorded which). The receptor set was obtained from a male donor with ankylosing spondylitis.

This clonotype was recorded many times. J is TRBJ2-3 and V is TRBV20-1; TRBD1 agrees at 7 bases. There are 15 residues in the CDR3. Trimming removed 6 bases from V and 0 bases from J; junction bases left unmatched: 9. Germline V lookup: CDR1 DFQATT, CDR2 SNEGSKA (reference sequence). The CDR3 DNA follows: TGCAGTGCGGGGGTCGGGACAGCTAGCACAGATACGCAGTATTTT. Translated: CSAGVGTASTDTQYF.

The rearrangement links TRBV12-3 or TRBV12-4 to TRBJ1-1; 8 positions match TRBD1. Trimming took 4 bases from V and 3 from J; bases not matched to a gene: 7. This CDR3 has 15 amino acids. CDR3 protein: CASSSRTGPDTEAFF. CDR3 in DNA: TGTGCCAGCAGTTCGAGGACAGGGCCGGACACTGAAGCTTTCTTT.

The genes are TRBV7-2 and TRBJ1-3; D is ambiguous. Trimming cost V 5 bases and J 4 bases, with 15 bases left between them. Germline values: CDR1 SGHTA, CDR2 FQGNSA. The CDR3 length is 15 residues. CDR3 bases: TGTGCCAGCAGCATGGGTTTTGGACTCGGAAACACCATATATTTT. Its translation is CASSMGFGLGNTIYF.

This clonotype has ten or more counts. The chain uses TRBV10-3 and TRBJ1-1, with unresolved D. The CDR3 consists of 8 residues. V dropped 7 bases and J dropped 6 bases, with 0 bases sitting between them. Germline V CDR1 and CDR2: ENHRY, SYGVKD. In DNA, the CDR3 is TGTGCCATCACTGAAGCTTTCTTT. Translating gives CAITEAFF.

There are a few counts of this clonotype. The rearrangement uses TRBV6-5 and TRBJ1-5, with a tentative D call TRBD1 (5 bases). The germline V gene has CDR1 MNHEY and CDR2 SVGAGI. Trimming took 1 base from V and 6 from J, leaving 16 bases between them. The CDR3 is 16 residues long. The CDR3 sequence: CASSYFSGSYSQPQHF. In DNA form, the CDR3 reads TGTGCCAGCAGTTACTTTTCAGGGTCGTATAGTCAGCCCCAGCATTTT.

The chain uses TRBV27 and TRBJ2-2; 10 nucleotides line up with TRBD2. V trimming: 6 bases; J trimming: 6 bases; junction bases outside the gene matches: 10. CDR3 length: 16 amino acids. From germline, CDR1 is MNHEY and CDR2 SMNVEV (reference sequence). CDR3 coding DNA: TGTGCCAGCAGACCCCTAGCGGGAGTCTTGCCCGGGGAGCTGTTTTTT. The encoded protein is CASRPLAGVLPGELFF.

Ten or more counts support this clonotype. CDR3 bases: TGTGCCACCGCCCTCCGACGGTCCTACAATGAGCAGTTCTTC. It encodes CATALRRSYNEQFF. This rearrangement joins TRBV15 to TRBJ2-1; D not resolved. V dropped 8 bases and J dropped 1 base, with 12 bases sitting between them. The germline V gene has CDR1 LNHNV and CDR2 YYDKDF (reference sequence). The CDR3 has 14 amino acids.

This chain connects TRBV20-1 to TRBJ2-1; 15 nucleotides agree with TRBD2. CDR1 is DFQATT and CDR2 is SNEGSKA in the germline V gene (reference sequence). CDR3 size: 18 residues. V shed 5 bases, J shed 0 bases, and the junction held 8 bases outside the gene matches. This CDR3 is CSALGLAGGKISYNEQFF. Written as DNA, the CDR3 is TGCAGTGCTCTCGGACTAGCGGGAGGGAAAATCTCCTACAATGAGCAGTTCTTC.

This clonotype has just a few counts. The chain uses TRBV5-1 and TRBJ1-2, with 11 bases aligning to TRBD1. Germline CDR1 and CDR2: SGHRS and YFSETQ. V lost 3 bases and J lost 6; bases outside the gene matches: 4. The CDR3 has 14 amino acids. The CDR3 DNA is TGCGCCAGCAGCTCGAAGGGACAGGGGGATGGCTACACCTTC. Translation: CASSSKGQGDGYTF.

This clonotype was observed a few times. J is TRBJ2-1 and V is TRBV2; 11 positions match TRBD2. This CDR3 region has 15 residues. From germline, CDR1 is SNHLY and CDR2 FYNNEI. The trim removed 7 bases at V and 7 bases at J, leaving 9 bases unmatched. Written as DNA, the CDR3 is TGTGCCAGCACGGTTACTAGCGGGGGAGTAAATGAGCAGTTCTTC. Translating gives CASTVTSGGVNEQFF.

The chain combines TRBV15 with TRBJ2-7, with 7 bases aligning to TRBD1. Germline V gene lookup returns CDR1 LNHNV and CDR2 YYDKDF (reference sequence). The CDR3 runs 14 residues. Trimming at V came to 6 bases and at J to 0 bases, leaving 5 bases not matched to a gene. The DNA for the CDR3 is TGTGCCACCAGGCAGACAGGGAGCTCCTACGAGCAGTACTTC. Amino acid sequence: CATRQTGSSYEQYF. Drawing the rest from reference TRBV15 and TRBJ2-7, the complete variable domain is DAMVIQNPRYQVTQFGKPVTLSCSQTLNHNVMYWYQQKSSQAPKLLFHYYDKDFNNEADTPDNFQSRRPNTSFCFLDIRSPGLGDTAMYLCATRQTGSSYEQYFGPGTRLTVT.

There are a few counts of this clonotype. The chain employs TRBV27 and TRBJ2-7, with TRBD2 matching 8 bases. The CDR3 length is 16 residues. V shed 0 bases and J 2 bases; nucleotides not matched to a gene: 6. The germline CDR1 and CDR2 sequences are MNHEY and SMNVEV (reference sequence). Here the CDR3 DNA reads TGTGCCAGCAGTTTATCGTTGGGACTAGTGACCTACGAGCAGTACTTC. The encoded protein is CASSLSLGLVTYEQYF.

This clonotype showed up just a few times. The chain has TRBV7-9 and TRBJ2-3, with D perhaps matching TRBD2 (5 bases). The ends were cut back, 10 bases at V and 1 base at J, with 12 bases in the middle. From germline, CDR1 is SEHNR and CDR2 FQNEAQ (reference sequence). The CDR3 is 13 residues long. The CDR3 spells CATYAGGTDTQYF. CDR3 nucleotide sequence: TGTGCCACCTACGCCGGGGGCACAGATACGCAGTATTTT.

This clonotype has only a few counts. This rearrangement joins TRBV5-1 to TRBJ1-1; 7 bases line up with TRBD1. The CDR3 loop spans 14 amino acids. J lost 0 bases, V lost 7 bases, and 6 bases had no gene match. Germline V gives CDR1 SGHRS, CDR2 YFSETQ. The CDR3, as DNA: TGCGCCAGCCACAGGGGTTCGATGAACACTGAAGCTTTCTTT. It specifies CASHRGSMNTEAFF.

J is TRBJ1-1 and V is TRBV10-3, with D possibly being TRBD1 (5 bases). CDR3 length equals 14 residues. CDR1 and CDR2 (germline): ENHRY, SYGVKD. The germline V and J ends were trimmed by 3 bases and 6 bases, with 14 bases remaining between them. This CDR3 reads CAISDSGGVAEAFF. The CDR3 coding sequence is TGTGCCATCAGTGATTCGGGAGGGGTGGCTGAAGCTTTCTTT.

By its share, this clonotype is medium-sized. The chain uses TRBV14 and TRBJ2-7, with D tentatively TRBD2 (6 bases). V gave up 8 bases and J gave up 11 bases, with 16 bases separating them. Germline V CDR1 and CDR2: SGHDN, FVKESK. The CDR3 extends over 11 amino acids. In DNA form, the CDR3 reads TGTGCCAGCGGGGCGGGACCTGAGAAGTACTTC. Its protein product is CASGAGPEKYF.

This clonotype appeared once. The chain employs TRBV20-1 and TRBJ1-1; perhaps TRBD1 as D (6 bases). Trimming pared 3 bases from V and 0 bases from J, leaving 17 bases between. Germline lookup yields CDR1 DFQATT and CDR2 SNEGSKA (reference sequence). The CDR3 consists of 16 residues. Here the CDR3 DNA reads TGCAGTGCTAGTCGGTCCGGGGGCGCAATGAACACTGAAGCTTTCTTT. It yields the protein CSASRSGGAMNTEAFF.

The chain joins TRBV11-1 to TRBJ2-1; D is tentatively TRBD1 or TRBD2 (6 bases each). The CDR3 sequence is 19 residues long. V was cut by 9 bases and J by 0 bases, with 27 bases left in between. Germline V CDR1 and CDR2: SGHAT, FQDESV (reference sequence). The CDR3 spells CASLQGGGGGAHSYNEQFF. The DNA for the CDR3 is TGTGCCAGTCTACAGGGCGGAGGAGGGGGAGCGCACTCCTACAATGAGCAGTTCTTC.

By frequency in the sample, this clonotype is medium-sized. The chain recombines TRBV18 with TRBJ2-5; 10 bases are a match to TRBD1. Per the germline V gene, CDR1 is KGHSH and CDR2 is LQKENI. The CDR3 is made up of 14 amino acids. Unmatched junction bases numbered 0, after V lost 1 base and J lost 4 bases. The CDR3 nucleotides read TGTGCCAGCTCACCACGGGACAGGGGAGAGACCCAGTACTTC. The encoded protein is CASSPRDRGETQYF.

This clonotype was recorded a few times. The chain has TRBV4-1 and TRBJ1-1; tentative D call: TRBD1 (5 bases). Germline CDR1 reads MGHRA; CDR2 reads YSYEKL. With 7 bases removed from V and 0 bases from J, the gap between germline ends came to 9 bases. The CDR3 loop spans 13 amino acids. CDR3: CASTWGVNTEAFF. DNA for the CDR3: TGCGCCAGCACCTGGGGGGTGAACACTGAAGCTTTCTTT.

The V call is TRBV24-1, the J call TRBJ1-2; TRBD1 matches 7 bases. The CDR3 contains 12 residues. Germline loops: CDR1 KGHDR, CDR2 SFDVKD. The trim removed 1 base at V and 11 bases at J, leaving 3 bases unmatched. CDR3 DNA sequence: TGTGCCACCAGTGATTTTACAGGGGTGTACACCTTC. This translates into CATSDFTGVYTF.

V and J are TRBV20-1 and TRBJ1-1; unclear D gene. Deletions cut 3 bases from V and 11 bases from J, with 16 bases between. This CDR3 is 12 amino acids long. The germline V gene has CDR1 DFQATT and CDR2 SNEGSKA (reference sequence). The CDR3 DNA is TGCAGTGCTAGGAGGTATGGGGAAAGGGCTTTCTTT. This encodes CSARRYGERAFF.

The DNA for the CDR3 is TGTGCCAGCAGCCAAGAGGTGGGGCGGTTGTATGGCTACACCTTC. The encoded protein is CASSQEVGRLYGYTF. This sequence joins TRBV14 and TRBJ1-2, with TRBD1 as a possible D gene (5 bases). V dropped 0 bases and J dropped 5 bases, with 13 bases sitting between them. Germline loops: CDR1 SGHDN, CDR2 FVKESK. The CDR3 extends over 15 amino acids.